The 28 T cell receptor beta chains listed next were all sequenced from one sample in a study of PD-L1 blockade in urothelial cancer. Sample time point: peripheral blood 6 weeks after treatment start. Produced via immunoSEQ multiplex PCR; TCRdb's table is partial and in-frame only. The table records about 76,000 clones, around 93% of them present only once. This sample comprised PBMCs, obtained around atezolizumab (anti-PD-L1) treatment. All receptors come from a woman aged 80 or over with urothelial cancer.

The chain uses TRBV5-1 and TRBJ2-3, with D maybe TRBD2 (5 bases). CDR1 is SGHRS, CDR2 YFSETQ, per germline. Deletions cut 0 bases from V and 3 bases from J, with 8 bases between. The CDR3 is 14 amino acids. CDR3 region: CASSLVGVTDTQYF. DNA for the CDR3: TGCGCCAGCAGCTTGGTCGGGGTGACAGATACGCAGTATTTT.

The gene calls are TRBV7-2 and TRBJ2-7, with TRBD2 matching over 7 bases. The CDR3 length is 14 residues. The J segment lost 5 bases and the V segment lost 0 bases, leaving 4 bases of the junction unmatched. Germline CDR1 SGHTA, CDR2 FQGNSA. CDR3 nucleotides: TGTGCCAGCAGCTTAGCGGGAGGGACCGACGAGCAGTACTTC. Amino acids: CASSLAGGTDEQYF.

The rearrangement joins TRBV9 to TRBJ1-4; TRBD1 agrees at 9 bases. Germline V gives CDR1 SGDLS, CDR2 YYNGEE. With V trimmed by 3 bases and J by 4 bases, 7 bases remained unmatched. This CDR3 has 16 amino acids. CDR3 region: CASSATPGQGNEKLFF. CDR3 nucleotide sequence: TGTGCCAGCAGCGCAACCCCGGGACAGGGTAATGAAAAACTGTTTTTT. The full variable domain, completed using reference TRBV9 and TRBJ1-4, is DSGVTQTPKHLITATGQRVTLRCSPRSGDLSVYWYQQSLDQGLQFLIQYYNGEERAKGNILERFSAQQFPDLHSELNLSSLELGDSALYFCASSATPGQGNEKLFFGSGTQLSVL.

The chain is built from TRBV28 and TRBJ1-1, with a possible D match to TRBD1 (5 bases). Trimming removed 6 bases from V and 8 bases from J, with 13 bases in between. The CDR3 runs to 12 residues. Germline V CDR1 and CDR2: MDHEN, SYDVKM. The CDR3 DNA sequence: TGTGCCAGCAGGGCCACAGGTCTAGAAGCTTTCTTT. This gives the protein CASRATGLEAFF.

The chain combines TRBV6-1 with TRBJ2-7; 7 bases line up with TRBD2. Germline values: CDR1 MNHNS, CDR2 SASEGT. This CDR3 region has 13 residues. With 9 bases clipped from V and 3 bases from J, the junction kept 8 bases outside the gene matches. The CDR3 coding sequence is TGTGCCAGTTCTCGGGACTATAACTACGAGCAGTACTTC. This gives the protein CASSRDYNYEQYF.

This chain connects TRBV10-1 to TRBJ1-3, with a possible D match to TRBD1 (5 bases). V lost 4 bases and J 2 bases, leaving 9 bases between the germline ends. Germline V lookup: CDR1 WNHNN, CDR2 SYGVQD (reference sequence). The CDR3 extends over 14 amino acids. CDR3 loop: CASSATVPGNTIYF. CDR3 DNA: TGCGCCAGCAGTGCGACAGTGCCTGGAAACACCATATATTTT.

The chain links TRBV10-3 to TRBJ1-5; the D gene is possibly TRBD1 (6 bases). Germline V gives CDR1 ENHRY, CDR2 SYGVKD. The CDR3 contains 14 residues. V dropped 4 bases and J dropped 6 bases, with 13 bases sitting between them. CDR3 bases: TGTGCCATCAGTGCATCGGGGGGCGGTCAGCCCCAGCATTTT. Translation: CAISASGGGQPQHF.

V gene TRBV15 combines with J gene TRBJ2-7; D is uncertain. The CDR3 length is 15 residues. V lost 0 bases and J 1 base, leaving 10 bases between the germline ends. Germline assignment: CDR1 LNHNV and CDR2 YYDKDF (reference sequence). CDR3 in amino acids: CATSRDGSGSYEQYF. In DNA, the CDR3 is TGTGCCACCAGCAGAGATGGTTCAGGTTCCTACGAGCAGTACTTC.

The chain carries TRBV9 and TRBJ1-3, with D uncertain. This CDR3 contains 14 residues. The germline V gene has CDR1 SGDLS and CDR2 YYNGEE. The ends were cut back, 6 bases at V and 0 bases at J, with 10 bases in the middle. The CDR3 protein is CASNRPSSGNTIYF. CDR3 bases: TGTGCCAGCAACAGACCTTCCTCTGGAAACACCATATATTTT.

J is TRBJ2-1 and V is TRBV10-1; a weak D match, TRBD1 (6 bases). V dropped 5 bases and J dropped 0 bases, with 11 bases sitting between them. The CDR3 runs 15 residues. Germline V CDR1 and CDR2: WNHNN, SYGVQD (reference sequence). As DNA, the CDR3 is TGCGCCAGCAGTTCTACAGGGAGCTCCTACAATGAGCAGTTCTTC. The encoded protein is CASSSTGSSYNEQFF.

Here the CDR3 reads CASSQDVRGDYGYTF. CDR3 in DNA: TGCGCCAGCAGCCAAGACGTAAGGGGCGACTATGGCTACACCTTC. V is TRBV4-1 and J is TRBJ1-2, with D maybe TRBD1 (5 bases). V was shortened by 0 bases and J by 3 bases, with 11 bases between the two germline ends. The CDR3 contains 15 residues. In germline, CDR1 is MGHRA, CDR2 YSYEKL.

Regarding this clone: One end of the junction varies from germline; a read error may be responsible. Here the CDR3 DNA reads TGTGCCAGCAGCCTAACCGGGACTAGCGGAACAAAGGGTTATGAGCAGTTCTTC. Protein sequence: CASSLTGTSGTKGYEQFF. This chain uses TRBV7-3 with TRBJ2-1, with 11 bases identical to TRBD2. Germline CDR1 is SGHTA and CDR2 is FQGTGA. The CDR3 totals 18 residues.

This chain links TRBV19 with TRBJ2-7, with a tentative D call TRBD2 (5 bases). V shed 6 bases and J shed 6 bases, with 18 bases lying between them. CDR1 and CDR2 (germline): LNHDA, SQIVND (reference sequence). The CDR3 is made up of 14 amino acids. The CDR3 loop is CASRSRGAGGEQYF. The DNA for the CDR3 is TGTGCCAGTAGAAGCCGCGGAGCTGGAGGCGAGCAGTACTTC.

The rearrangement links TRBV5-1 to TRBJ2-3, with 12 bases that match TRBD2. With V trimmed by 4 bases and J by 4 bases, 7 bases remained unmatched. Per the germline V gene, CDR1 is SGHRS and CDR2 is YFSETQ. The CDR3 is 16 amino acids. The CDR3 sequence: CASSPGLAGMSDTQYF. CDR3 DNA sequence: TGCGCCAGCAGCCCCGGACTAGCGGGAATGTCAGATACGCAGTATTTT.

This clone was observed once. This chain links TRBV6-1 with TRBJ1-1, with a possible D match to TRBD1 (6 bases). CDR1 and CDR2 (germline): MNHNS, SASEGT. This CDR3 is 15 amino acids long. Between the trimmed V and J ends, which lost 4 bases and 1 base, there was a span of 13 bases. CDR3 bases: TGTGCCAGCAGTGGCGCCGGGACACCGAACACTGAAGCTTTCTTT. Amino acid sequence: CASSGAGTPNTEAFF.

As DNA, the CDR3 is TGCGCCAGCAGCTTGCGCGGGACAGGGGATGGCTACACCTTC. As protein: CASSLRGTGDGYTF. The J gene is TRBJ1-2, the V gene TRBV5-1; 10 nucleotides line up with TRBD1. The germline CDR1 and CDR2 sequences are SGHRS and YFSETQ. The J segment lost 6 bases and the V segment lost 1 base, leaving 3 bases of the junction unmatched. CDR3 length: 14 residues.

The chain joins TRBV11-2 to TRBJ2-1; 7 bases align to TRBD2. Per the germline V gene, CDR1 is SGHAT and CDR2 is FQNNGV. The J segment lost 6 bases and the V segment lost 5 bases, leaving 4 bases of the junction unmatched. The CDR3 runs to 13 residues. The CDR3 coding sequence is TGTGCCAGCAGCCAGCGGGGCCTCAATGAGCAGTTCTTC. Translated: CASSQRGLNEQFF.

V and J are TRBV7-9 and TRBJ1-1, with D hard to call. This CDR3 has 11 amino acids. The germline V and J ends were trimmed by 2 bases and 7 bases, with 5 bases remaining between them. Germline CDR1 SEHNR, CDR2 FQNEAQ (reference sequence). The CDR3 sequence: CASSLRDEAFF. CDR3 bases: TGTGCCAGCAGCTTACGGGATGAAGCTTTCTTT.

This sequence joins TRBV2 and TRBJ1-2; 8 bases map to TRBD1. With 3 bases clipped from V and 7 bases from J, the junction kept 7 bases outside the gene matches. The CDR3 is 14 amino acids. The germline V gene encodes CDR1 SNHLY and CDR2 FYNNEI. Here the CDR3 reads CASSDGRGRLGYTF. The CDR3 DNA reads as TGTGCCAGCAGTGACGGCAGGGGGCGGCTTGGCTACACCTTC.

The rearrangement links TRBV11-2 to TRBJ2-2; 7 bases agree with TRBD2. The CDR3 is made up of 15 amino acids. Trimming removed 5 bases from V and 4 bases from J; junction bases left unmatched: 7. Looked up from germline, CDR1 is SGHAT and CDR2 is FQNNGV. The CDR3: CASSISGFGTGELFF. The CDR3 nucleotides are TGTGCCAGCAGCATTAGCGGGTTCGGCACCGGGGAGCTGTTTTTT. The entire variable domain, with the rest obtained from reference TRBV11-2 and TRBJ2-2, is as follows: EAGVAQSPRYKIIEKRQSVAFWCNPISGHATLYWYQQILGQGPKLLIQFQNNGVVDDSQLPKDRFSAERLKGVDSTLKIQPAKLEDSAVYLCASSISGFGTGELFFGEGSRLTVL.

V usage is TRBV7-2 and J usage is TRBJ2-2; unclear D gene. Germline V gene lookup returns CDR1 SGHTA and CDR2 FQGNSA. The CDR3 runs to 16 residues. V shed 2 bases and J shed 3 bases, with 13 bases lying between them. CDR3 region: CASSLTLGSHTGELFF. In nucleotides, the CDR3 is TGTGCCAGCAGCTTAACCCTAGGCAGTCACACCGGGGAGCTGTTTTTT.

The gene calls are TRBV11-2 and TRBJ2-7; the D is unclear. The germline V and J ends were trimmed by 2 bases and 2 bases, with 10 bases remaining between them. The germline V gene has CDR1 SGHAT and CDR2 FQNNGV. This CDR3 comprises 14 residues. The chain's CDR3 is CASSLIAVTYEQYF. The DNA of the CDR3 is TGTGCCAGCAGCTTAATAGCTGTGACCTACGAGCAGTACTTC.

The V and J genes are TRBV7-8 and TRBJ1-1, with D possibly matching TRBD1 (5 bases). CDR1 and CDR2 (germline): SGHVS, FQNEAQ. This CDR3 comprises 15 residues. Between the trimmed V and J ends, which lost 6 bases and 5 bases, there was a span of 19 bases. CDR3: CASRLPGGTGTEAFF. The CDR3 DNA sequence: TGTGCCAGCAGACTACCGGGGGGAACGGGGACTGAAGCTTTCTTT.

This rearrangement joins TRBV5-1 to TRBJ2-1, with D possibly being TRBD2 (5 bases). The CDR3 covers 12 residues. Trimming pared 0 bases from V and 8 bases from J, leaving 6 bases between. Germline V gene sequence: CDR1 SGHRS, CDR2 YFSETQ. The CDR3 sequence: CASSLAGDEQFF. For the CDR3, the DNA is TGCGCCAGCAGCTTGGCCGGGGATGAGCAGTTCTTC.

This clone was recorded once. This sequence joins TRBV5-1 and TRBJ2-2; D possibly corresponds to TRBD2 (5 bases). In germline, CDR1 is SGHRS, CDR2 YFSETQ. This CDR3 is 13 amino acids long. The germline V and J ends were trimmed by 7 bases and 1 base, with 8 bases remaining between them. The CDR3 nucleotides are TGCGCCAGCTCTCGGGGGAACACCGGGGAGCTGTTTTTT. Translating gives CASSRGNTGELFF. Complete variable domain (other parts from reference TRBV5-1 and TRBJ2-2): KAGVTQTPRYLIKTRGQQVTLSCSPISGHRSVSWYQQTPGQGLQFLFEYFSETQRNKGNFPGRFSGRQFSNSRSEMNVSTLELGDSALYLCASSRGNTGELFFGEGSRLTVL.

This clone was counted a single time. The CDR3 DNA reads as TGTGCCAGCAGGGCGGGACAGCAACTCAATCAGCCCCAGCATTTT. Amino acid sequence: CASRAGQQLNQPQHF. The V and J genes are TRBV6-1 and TRBJ1-5; TRBD1 aligns across 7 bases. The trim removed 6 bases at V and 3 bases at J, leaving 8 bases unmatched. Germline V gene sequence: CDR1 MNHNS, CDR2 SASEGT. This CDR3 is 15 amino acids long.

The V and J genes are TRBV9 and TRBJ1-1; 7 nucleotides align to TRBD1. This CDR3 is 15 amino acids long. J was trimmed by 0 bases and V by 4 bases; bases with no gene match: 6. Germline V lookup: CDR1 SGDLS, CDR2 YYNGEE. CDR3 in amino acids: CASSPRDSLNTEAFF. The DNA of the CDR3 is TGTGCCAGCAGCCCCCGGGACAGCTTGAACACTGAAGCTTTCTTT.

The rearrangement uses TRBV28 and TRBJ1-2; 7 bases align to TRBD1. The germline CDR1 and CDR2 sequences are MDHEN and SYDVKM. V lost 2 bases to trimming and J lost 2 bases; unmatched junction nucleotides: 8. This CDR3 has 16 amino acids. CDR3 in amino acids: CASSLGGGGRNYGYTF. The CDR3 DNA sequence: TGTGCCAGCAGTTTAGGAGGGGGCGGGCGGAACTATGGCTACACCTTC.